Listed below are T cell receptor beta chains from one sample, sequenced in a study of Ad26.COV2.S vaccination and SARS-CoV-2 variants. This table comes from immunoSEQ multiplex PCR, and its TCRdb copy is limited to in-frame clones, with some not included. The sample holds a few hundred thousand clones; roughly 90% are singletons and the top ten take approximately 4%. The input for sequencing was peripheral blood, taken in a trial of Ad26.COV2.S vaccine versus placebo. Receptors originate from a person aged 18-60 years who received the Ad26.COV2.S COVID-19 vaccine or a placebo. Each CDR3 is given with its conserved first and last residue. Each record gives: D gene, J gene, V gene, CDR3 length, clone size, CDR3 protein, CDR3 DNA. The D gene is left open where the match is weak. Only some rows state a clone size, as once, few, many or a class for expanded clones.

D gene: .; J gene: TRBJ1-5; V gene: TRBV7-8; CDR3 length: 15; clone size: once; CDR3 protein: CASSPFSQGFQPQHF; CDR3 DNA: TGTGCCAGCAGCCCTTTTTCACAGGGTTTTCAGCCCCAGCATTTT
D gene: TRBD1; J gene: TRBJ2-5; V gene: TRBV19; CDR3 length: 16; clone size: .; CDR3 protein: CASRPGQGALSETQYF; CDR3 DNA: TGTGCCAGTAGACCGGGACAGGGGGCTTTGTCGGAGACCCAGTACTTC
D gene: TRBD1; J gene: TRBJ2-3; V gene: TRBV5-6; CDR3 length: 16; clone size: .; CDR3 protein: CASSLRGQSDWDTQYF; CDR3 DNA: TGTGCCAGCAGCCTACGGGGACAGTCTGACTGGGATACGCAGTATTTT
D gene: TRBD2; J gene: TRBJ2-1; V gene: TRBV13; CDR3 length: 17; clone size: once; CDR3 protein: CASSLGGGTSGRNEQFF; CDR3 DNA: TGTGCCAGCAGCTTAGGGGGCGGGACTAGCGGCCGAAATGAGCAGTTCTTC
D gene: .; J gene: TRBJ1-1; V gene: TRBV6-6; CDR3 length: 15; clone size: .; CDR3 protein: CASSYVPQGGTEAFF; CDR3 DNA: TGTGCCAGCAGTTACGTACCGCAGGGTGGCACTGAAGCTTTCTTT
D gene: .; J gene: TRBJ1-5; V gene: TRBV27; CDR3 length: 14; clone size: once; CDR3 protein: CASSPGGGNQPQHF; CDR3 DNA: TGTGCCAGCAGTCCCGGGGGGGGGAATCAGCCCCAGCATTTT
D gene: TRBD1; J gene: TRBJ2-7; V gene: TRBV4-2; CDR3 length: 15; clone size: .; CDR3 protein: CASSQDIGTAYEQYF; CDR3 DNA: TGTGCCAGCAGCCAAGATATAGGGACAGCCTACGAGCAGTACTTC
D gene: TRBD2; J gene: TRBJ2-7; V gene: TRBV3-1/TRBV3-2; CDR3 length: 16; clone size: .; CDR3 protein: CASSQVLPGTSGGPQF; CDR3 DNA: TGTGCCAGCAGCCAAGTCCTTCCCGGGACTAGCGGGGGCCCGCAGTTC
D gene: TRBD1; J gene: TRBJ2-7; V gene: TRBV15; CDR3 length: 14; clone size: .; CDR3 protein: CATSRGQGTDEQYF; CDR3 DNA: TGTGCCACCAGCAGGGGACAGGGGACGGACGAGCAGTACTTC
D gene: .; J gene: TRBJ2-7; V gene: TRBV5-5; CDR3 length: 14; clone size: few; CDR3 protein: CASSYGPAPYEQYF; CDR3 DNA: TGTGCCAGCAGCTACGGACCGGCCCCCTACGAGCAGTACTTC
D gene: .; J gene: TRBJ2-3; V gene: TRBV3-1/TRBV3-2; CDR3 length: 15; clone size: .; CDR3 protein: CASSQGHRSTDTQYF; CDR3 DNA: TGTGCCAGCAGCCAAGGACACAGGAGCACAGATACGCAGTATTTT
D gene: .; J gene: TRBJ2-1; V gene: TRBV6-2/TRBV6-3; CDR3 length: 15; clone size: .; CDR3 protein: CASSLGLRSYNEQFF; CDR3 DNA: TGTGCCAGCAGCTTGGGCCTCCGTTCCTACAATGAGCAGTTCTTC
D gene: .; J gene: TRBJ1-6; V gene: TRBV28; CDR3 length: 12; clone size: .; CDR3 protein: CASSWTNSPLHF; CDR3 DNA: TGTGCCAGCAGTTGGACGAATTCACCCCTCCACTTT
D gene: .; J gene: TRBJ1-1; V gene: TRBV7-9; CDR3 length: 15; clone size: .; CDR3 protein: CASSLDGIRNAEAFF; CDR3 DNA: TGTGCCAGCAGCTTAGACGGGATCAGGAACGCTGAAGCTTTCTTT
D gene: .; J gene: TRBJ1-2; V gene: TRBV28; CDR3 length: 13; clone size: few; CDR3 protein: CASSRTGLLGYTF; CDR3 DNA: TGTGCCAGCAGTCGAACCGGGCTTTTAGGCTACACCTTC
D gene: .; J gene: TRBJ1-6; V gene: TRBV18; CDR3 length: 15; clone size: once; CDR3 protein: CASSPRGREDSPLHF; CDR3 DNA: TGTGCCAGCTCACCACGGGGCAGGGAGGATTCACCCCTCCACTTT
D gene: TRBD2; J gene: TRBJ2-3; V gene: TRBV7-2; CDR3 length: 15; clone size: .; CDR3 protein: CASSLALAGSVSQYF; CDR3 DNA: TGTGCCAGCAGCTTAGCCCTAGCGGGGTCCGTATCGCAGTATTTT
D gene: .; J gene: TRBJ2-7; V gene: TRBV28; CDR3 length: 15; clone size: few; CDR3 protein: CASSLRQASSYEQYF; CDR3 DNA: TGTGCCAGCAGTCTGCGACAGGCAAGCTCCTACGAGCAGTACTTC
D gene: TRBD1; J gene: TRBJ1-4; V gene: TRBV4-1; CDR3 length: 15; clone size: .; CDR3 protein: CASSQDGTGGEKLFF; CDR3 DNA: TGCGCCAGCAGCCAAGATGGGACAGGGGGCGAAAAACTGTTTTTT
D gene: TRBD1; J gene: TRBJ1-2; V gene: TRBV7-2; CDR3 length: 16; clone size: .; CDR3 protein: CASSLNPLDRGYGYTF; CDR3 DNA: TGTGCCAGCAGCTTAAACCCTCTCGACAGGGGCTATGGCTACACCTTC
D gene: TRBD2; J gene: TRBJ2-1; V gene: TRBV9; CDR3 length: 13; clone size: .; CDR3 protein: CASSDSGEGEQFF; CDR3 DNA: TGTGCCAGCAGCGATAGCGGGGAAGGTGAGCAGTTCTTC
D gene: TRBD1; J gene: TRBJ1-5; V gene: TRBV6-5; CDR3 length: 13; clone size: .; CDR3 protein: CASSPTGNQPQHF; CDR3 DNA: TGTGCCAGCAGCCCGACAGGGAATCAGCCCCAGCATTTT
D gene: TRBD2; J gene: TRBJ2-7; V gene: TRBV20-1; CDR3 length: 11; clone size: .; CDR3 protein: CSARAGEGQYF; CDR3 DNA: TGCAGTGCTAGGGCCGGGGAGGGGCAGTACTTC
D gene: TRBD1; J gene: TRBJ2-1; V gene: TRBV28; CDR3 length: 16; clone size: once; CDR3 protein: CASSFVSGGSYNEQFF; CDR3 DNA: TGTGCCAGCAGTTTTGTGTCAGGGGGTTCCTACAATGAGCAGTTCTTC
D gene: .; J gene: TRBJ1-6; V gene: TRBV30; CDR3 length: 14; clone size: once; CDR3 protein: CAWAGSSYNSPLHF; CDR3 DNA: TGTGCCTGGGCGGGCAGCTCCTATAATTCACCCCTCCACTTT
D gene: .; J gene: TRBJ1-4; V gene: TRBV19; CDR3 length: 14; clone size: .; CDR3 protein: CAVGADNINEKLFF; CDR3 DNA: TGTGCCGTGGGAGCAGACAATATTAATGAAAAACTGTTTTTT
D gene: TRBD1; J gene: TRBJ1-2; V gene: TRBV6-5; CDR3 length: 13; clone size: .; CDR3 protein: CASRRDRGDGYTF; CDR3 DNA: TGTGCCAGCAGGAGGGACAGGGGCGATGGCTACACCTTC
D gene: .; J gene: TRBJ2-2; V gene: TRBV7-9; CDR3 length: 13; clone size: .; CDR3 protein: CASGTGNTGELFF; CDR3 DNA: TGTGCCAGTGGAACAGGAAACACCGGGGAGCTGTTTTTT
D gene: .; J gene: TRBJ1-6; V gene: TRBV30; CDR3 length: 15; clone size: .; CDR3 protein: CAWTGPSSYNSPLHF; CDR3 DNA: TGTGCCTGGACAGGACCAAGCTCCTATAATTCACCCCTCCACTTT
D gene: .; J gene: TRBJ2-1; V gene: TRBV5-1; CDR3 length: 15; clone size: .; CDR3 protein: CASSQTGTGYNEQFF; CDR3 DNA: TGCGCCAGCAGCCAGACTGGAACAGGCTACAATGAGCAGTTCTTC
D gene: .; J gene: TRBJ1-1; V gene: TRBV4-3; CDR3 length: 15; clone size: .; CDR3 protein: CASSQETSRYTEAFF; CDR3 DNA: TGCGCCAGCAGCCAAGAAACCTCCCGGTACACTGAAGCTTTCTTT
D gene: .; J gene: TRBJ2-2; V gene: TRBV4-1; CDR3 length: 13; clone size: .; CDR3 protein: CASSSKNTGELFF; CDR3 DNA: TGCGCCAGCAGCAGCAAGAACACCGGGGAGCTGTTTTTT
D gene: .; J gene: TRBJ2-7; V gene: TRBV7-6; CDR3 length: 13; clone size: .; CDR3 protein: CASSLPSGYEQYF; CDR3 DNA: TGTGCCAGCAGCTTACCATCCGGCTACGAGCAGTACTTC
D gene: .; J gene: TRBJ2-2; V gene: TRBV3-1/TRBV3-2; CDR3 length: 13; clone size: .; CDR3 protein: CASSPPGTGELFF; CDR3 DNA: TGTGCCAGCAGCCCACCTGGCACCGGGGAGCTGTTTTTT
D gene: .; J gene: TRBJ2-7; V gene: TRBV7-3; CDR3 length: 13; clone size: .; CDR3 protein: CASSMTQGDEQYF; CDR3 DNA: TGTGCCAGCAGCATGACCCAGGGCGACGAGCAGTACTTC
D gene: TRBD1; J gene: TRBJ1-2; V gene: TRBV7-2; CDR3 length: 13; clone size: .; CDR3 protein: CASSSQGARGYTF; CDR3 DNA: TGTGCCAGCAGCTCACAGGGGGCGCGGGGCTACACCTTC
D gene: .; J gene: TRBJ2-7; V gene: TRBV9; CDR3 length: 14; clone size: .; CDR3 protein: CASSLQASSYEQYF; CDR3 DNA: TGTGCCAGCAGCCTTCAGGCGAGCTCCTACGAGCAGTACTTC
D gene: TRBD1; J gene: TRBJ1-4; V gene: TRBV5-1; CDR3 length: 14; clone size: .; CDR3 protein: CASSTGVDHEKLFF; CDR3 DNA: TGCGCCAGCAGTACAGGGGTCGACCATGAAAAACTGTTTTTT
D gene: TRBD1; J gene: TRBJ1-2; V gene: TRBV7-9; CDR3 length: 13; clone size: .; CDR3 protein: CASSSRQGEGYTF; CDR3 DNA: TGTGCCAGCAGCTCACGACAGGGCGAAGGCTACACCTTC
D gene: .; J gene: TRBJ1-5; V gene: TRBV28; CDR3 length: 15; clone size: many; CDR3 protein: CASSWGRVDGQPQHF; CDR3 DNA: TGTGCCAGCAGTTGGGGCAGGGTAGATGGTCAGCCCCAGCATTTT
D gene: TRBD2; J gene: TRBJ2-1; V gene: TRBV29-1; CDR3 length: 13; clone size: .; CDR3 protein: CSVVAGGNNEQFF; CDR3 DNA: TGCAGCGTTGTGGCGGGGGGGAACAATGAGCAGTTCTTC
D gene: .; J gene: TRBJ1-3; V gene: TRBV5-4; CDR3 length: 14; clone size: .; CDR3 protein: CASSPGGGQNTIYF; CDR3 DNA: TGTGCCAGCAGCCCCGGAGGGGGGCAAAACACCATATATTTT